What follows describes a single TCR beta chain. Some clones are missing from TCRdb's copy, which holds only in-frame ones; the method was immunoSEQ multiplex PCR. The sample lists just over 300,000 clones, over 75% occurring once. This entry comes from a study of blood T cell repertoires in COVID-19. About the research overall: COVID-19 samples collected from the United States, Italy and Spain covered acute and convalescent phases.

V was pared by 2 bases and J by 6 bases, with 8 bases of the junction left unmatched. The germline CDR1 and CDR2 sequences are SGDLS and YYNGEE. This CDR3 spans 14 amino acids. The age range of participants was 18 to 89 years, with residence in approximately 25 US areas. Grouping used clinical history reported by participants in a survey and questionnaire. The sample taken for sequencing was PBMCs or T cells enriched from blood (not recorded which). The source of this sequence is a man aged 30 to 39 who had recovered from COVID-19. This chain connects TRBV9 to TRBJ2-7, with 7 nucleotides matching TRBD1. DNA of the CDR3: TGTGCCAGCAGCGTTAACAGGGGTTCCACCGAGCAGTACTTC. Translated, it gives CASSVNRGSTEQYF.